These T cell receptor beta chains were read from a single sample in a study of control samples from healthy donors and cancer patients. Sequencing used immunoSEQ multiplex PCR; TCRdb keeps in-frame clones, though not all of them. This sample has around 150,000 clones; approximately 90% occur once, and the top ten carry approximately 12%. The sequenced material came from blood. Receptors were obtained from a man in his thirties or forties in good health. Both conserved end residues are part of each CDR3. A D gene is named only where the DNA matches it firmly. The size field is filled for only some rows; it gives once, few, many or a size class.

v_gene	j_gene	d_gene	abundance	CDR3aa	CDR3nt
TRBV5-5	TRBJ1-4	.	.	CASSLNGRDNEKLFF	TGTGCCAGCAGCTTGAACGGACGAGATAATGAAAAACTGTTTTTT
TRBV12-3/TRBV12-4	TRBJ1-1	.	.	CASSAGLNTEAFF	TGTGCCAGCAGTGCGGGGTTGAACACTGAAGCTTTCTTT
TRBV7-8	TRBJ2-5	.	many	CASSLGGSREETQYF	TGTGCCAGCAGCTTAGGTGGGAGTAGGGAAGAGACCCAGTACTTC
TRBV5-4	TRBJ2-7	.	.	CASSGTQKSSYEQYF	TGTGCCAGCAGCGGGACCCAAAAGAGCTCCTACGAGCAGTACTTC
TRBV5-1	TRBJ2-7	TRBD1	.	CASSIAGGSSSYEQYF	TGCGCCAGCAGCATAGCAGGGGGCTCCAGCTCCTACGAGCAGTACTTC
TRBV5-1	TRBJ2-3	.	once	CASSATGFPSTDTQYF	TGCGCCAGCAGCGCAACAGGGTTCCCGAGCACAGATACGCAGTATTTT
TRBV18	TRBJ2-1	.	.	CASSHSSGSEQFF	TGTGCCAGCTCCCACAGCTCCGGGAGTGAGCAGTTCTTC
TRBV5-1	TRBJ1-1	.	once	CASSLGLMNTEAFF	TGCGCCAGCAGCTTGGGACTCATGAACACTGAAGCTTTCTTT
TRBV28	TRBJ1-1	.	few	CASRHGRRNTEAFF	TGTGCCAGCAGACACGGACGGAGGAACACTGAAGCTTTCTTT
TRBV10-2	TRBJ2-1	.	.	CATYDIRSYNEQFF	TGCGCCACCTACGACATTCGCTCCTACAATGAGCAGTTCTTC
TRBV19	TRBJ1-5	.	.	CASSRNEDQPQHF	TGTGCCAGTAGCCGGAATGAGGATCAGCCCCAGCATTTT
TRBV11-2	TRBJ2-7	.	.	CASSPGTGAYEQYF	TGTGCCAGCAGCCCGGGGACCGGGGCCTACGAGCAGTACTTC
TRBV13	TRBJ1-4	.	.	CASSLGLGRNEKLFF	TGTGCCAGCAGCTTAGGCCTGGGTCGGAATGAAAAACTGTTTTTT
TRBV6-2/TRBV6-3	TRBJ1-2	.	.	CASSYPKSASNYGYTF	TGTGCCAGCAGTTACCCAAAGTCGGCTTCTAACTATGGCTACACCTTC
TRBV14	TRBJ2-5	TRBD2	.	CASSPYGGGQETQYF	TGTGCCAGCAGCCCGTACGGGGGGGGACAAGAGACCCAGTACTTC
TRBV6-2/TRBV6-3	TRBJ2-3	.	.	CASSSWGDTQYF	TGTGCCAGCAGCTCCTGGGGAGATACGCAGTATTTT
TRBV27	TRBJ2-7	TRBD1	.	CASSLSGQGNSYEQYF	TGTGCCAGCAGTTTATCGGGACAGGGAAATTCCTACGAGCAGTACTTC
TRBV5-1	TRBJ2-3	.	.	CASSLGGRLGTDTQYF	TGCGCCAGCAGCTTGGGTGGTCGGTTAGGCACAGATACGCAGTATTTT
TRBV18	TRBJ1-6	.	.	CASSPMIYNSPLHF	TGTGCCAGCTCACCAATGATCTATAATTCACCCCTCCACTTT
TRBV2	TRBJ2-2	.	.	CASGGGHTGELFF	TGTGCCAGCGGAGGGGGTCACACCGGGGAGCTGTTTTTT
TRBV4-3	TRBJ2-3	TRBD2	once	CASSQNGLAGGSDTQYF	TGCGCCAGCAGCCAAAACGGCCTGGCGGGAGGCTCAGATACGCAGTATTTT
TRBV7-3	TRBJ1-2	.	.	CASSLISPGELYGYTF	TGTGCCAGCAGCTTAATTTCTCCGGGGGAGCTCTATGGCTACACCTTC
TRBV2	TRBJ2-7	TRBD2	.	CASSETPGLAGDYSYEQYF	TGTGCCAGCAGTGAAACCCCGGGACTAGCGGGAGATTACTCCTACGAGCAGTACTTC
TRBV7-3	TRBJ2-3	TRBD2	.	CASSLTNGGSRNTQYF	TGTGCCAGCAGCTTAACGAACGGCGGGAGTAGGAATACGCAGTATTTT
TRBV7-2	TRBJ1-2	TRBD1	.	CASSLRSTGVGGYTF	TGTGCCAGCAGCTTACGCTCTACAGGGGTGGGTGGCTACACCTTC
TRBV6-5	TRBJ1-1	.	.	CASNYRRDTNTEAFF	TGTGCCAGCAACTACCGCCGGGACACGAACACTGAAGCTTTCTTT
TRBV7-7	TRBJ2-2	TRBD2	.	CASSLGGSGTGELFF	TGTGCCAGCAGCTTAGGCGGGAGCGGCACCGGGGAGCTGTTTTTT